The clone carrying this T cell receptor (beta chain) was counted many times. Thyroid ultrasound and orbital computed tomography, with clinical symptoms and serum thyroxine and TRAb, informed diagnoses. Blood dates from first hyperthyroidism diagnosis, before any ophthalmopathy symptoms. The CDR3 loop spans 15 amino acids. Germline V lookup: CDR1 SGHRS, CDR2 YFSETQ. V was pared by 0 bases and J by 2 bases, with 5 bases of the junction left unmatched. The TCR beta CDR3 regions underwent amplification using RNA transcripts as the source. Initially, a first-round RT-PCR of the TCR CDR3 employed the HTBI primer set. Each CDR3 protein gets one entry after TCRdb re-called the multiplex PCR reads with MiXCR. The sample carries hundreds of thousands of distinct CDR3 sequences, roughly a sixth recorded once. This sample is part of a study of T cells in Graves' hyperthyroidism and ophthalmopathy.

The rearrangement links TRBV5-1 to TRBJ2-7, with 7 bases that match TRBD1. The TCR comes from a woman in her 50s with Graves' hyperthyroidism that later progressed to Graves' ophthalmopathy. Sequencing used blood. CDR3 residues: CASSLDSGTAYEQYF. For the CDR3, the DNA is TGCGCCAGCAGCTTGGACTCCGGGACAGCCTACGAGCAGTACTTC.